What follows describes a single T cell receptor beta chain. Its antigen is undetermined. TCRdb analysed the reads with MiXCR anew, one entry per CDR3 protein. The table records hundreds of thousands of distinct CDR3 sequences, roughly 34% of them present only once. With V trimmed by 1 base and J by 3 bases, 11 bases remained unmatched. Germline CDR1 reads MGHRA; CDR2 reads YSYEKL. This CDR3 spans 18 amino acids. The data originate from a study of T cell repertoires in cytomegalovirus infection. The source was cultured PBMCs, collected from culture after CMV antigen stimulation. This TCR was recovered from a human donor in good health (CMV status not recorded). Some clones in this sample may be carry-over from other donors' samples. The J gene is TRBJ2-7, the V gene TRBV4-1, with TRBD2 matching 11 bases. As DNA, the CDR3 is TGCGCCAGCAGCCAAGGGATTAGCGGGAGGGCCGGCGTCTACGAGCAGTACGTC. As protein: CASSQGISGRAGVYEQYV.